A single TCR beta chain is shown here with its context. In the source study's methods: Scientists estimated how many nucleated cells there were by amplifying reference gene primers. Libraries were prepared by immunoSEQ multiplex PCR; TCRdb keeps only in-frame clonotypes and omits some of them. The V and J calls and clone size were taken over from that table, and D and trimming were inferred from the DNA. The sample consists of 250,000 to 350,000 clones, around 87% of them appearing once. This sample was included in a study of blood T cell repertoires in COVID-19. Study details: Sample material is recorded as cDNA or gDNA derived from T cells, B-cell-depleted T cells, or PBMCs.

The age range of participants was about 18 to 89 years, with residence in more than 20 US areas. The germline V gene encodes CDR1 SGHAT and CDR2 FQNNGV. The CDR3 spans 15 residues. V lost 0 bases, J lost 12 bases, and 12 bases stayed unmatched. This clonotype was sampled from a woman in her late teens or twenties who had recovered from COVID-19. This sequence joins TRBV11-2 and TRBJ2-7; 9 bases map to TRBD1. Sequences were obtained from PBMCs or T cells enriched from blood (not recorded which). CDR3 sequence: CASSLDQLLQGASYF. The CDR3 DNA sequence: TGTGCCAGCAGCTTAGATCAACTCCTACAGGGGGCCTCGTACTTC.